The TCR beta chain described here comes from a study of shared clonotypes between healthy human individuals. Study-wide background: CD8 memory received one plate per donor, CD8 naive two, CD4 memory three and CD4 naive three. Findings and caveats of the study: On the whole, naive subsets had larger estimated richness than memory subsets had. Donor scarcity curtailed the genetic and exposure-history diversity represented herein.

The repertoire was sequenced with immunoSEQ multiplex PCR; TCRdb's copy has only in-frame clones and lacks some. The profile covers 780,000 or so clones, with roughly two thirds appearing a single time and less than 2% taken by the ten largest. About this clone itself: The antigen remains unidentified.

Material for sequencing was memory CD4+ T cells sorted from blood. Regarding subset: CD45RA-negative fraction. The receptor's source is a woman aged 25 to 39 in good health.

CDR3: CASSQDGNRGRGYTF. The DNA of the CDR3 is TGCGCCAGCAGCCAAGATGGGAATAGGGGGAGAGGCTACACCTTC. J is TRBJ1-2 and V is TRBV4-1, with a possible D match to TRBD1 (6 bases). V shed 0 bases and J shed 8 bases, with 16 bases lying between them. The CDR3 is 15 amino acids. CDR1 and CDR2 (germline): MGHRA, YSYEKL.